This TCR beta chain was captured in a study of cytomegalovirus exposure and HLA in healthy donors. Comment on this clone: Its cognate antigen is unknown.

TCRdb's table, derived via immunoSEQ multiplex PCR, lists solely in-frame clones and lacks some. Of around 180,000 clones listed, 86% were seen once; the top ten hold about 1.6%. Separation from the approximately 720-subject first cohort characterized the 120-subject validation cohort, to which the donors belonged. Study-level points and caveats: The study listed 164 cytomegalovirus-associated TCR beta chains. Most TCR sequences were seen very rarely across donors, but some public TCRs occurred in many.

Looked up from germline, CDR1 is LGHNT and CDR2 is FRNRAP. CDR3 length: 14 residues. V lost 6 bases and J 1 base, leaving 7 bases between the germline ends. This receptor was obtained from a woman between 18 and 30 years old in good health and CMV-seronegative. Specimen: PBMCs. This chain joins TRBV12-5 and TRBJ2-6; possible D gene TRBD1, 5 bases. The CDR3 DNA reads TGTGCTAGTGGAGGGGCATCTGGGGCCAACGTCCTGACTTTC. It codes for CASGGASGANVLTF.